These 2 T cell receptor beta chains were sequenced from one sample in a study of post-analysis software for immune sequencing data. Their target antigens are unknown. Study conclusions and caveats: Controls had lower frequencies than patients of about five TRBV segments, which included TRBV5-6, TRBV5-1 and TRBV20-1.

Carried by the TCR beta cDNA libraries were unique molecular identifiers. TCRdb redid the calling of the PCR reads with MiXCR, one entry per CDR3 protein. This sample carries roughly 400,000 distinct CDR3 sequences, roughly 40% of them seen once, and the ten largest clones take approximately 7.6%. What was sequenced was blood. The receptors originated from a girl aged 2 to 9 with multiple sclerosis.

This clonotype was picked up many times. The chain combines TRBV6-4 with TRBJ2-6, with D hard to call. V lost 3 bases and J 0 bases, leaving 6 bases between the germline ends. The CDR3 has 15 residues. Per the germline V gene, CDR1 is MRHNA and CDR2 is SNTAGT. The CDR3 sequence: CASSERFSGANVLTF. The DNA for the CDR3 is TGTGCCAGCAGTGAGCGGTTCTCTGGGGCCAACGTCCTGACTTTC.

This clonotype appeared a few times. The CDR3 region has the DNA TGTGCCAGCAGCGCTAGTGTAGGGTTTGGCTACACCTTC. Its protein product is CASSASVGFGYTF. The V call is TRBV7-7, the J call TRBJ1-2, with D unresolved. CDR1 is SSHAT, CDR2 FNYEAQ, per germline (reference sequence). This CDR3 is 13 amino acids long. Trimming took 5 bases from V and 7 from J, leaving 14 bases between them. Drawing the rest from reference TRBV7-7 and TRBJ1-2, the complete variable domain is GAGVSQSPRYKVTKRGQDVTLRCDPISSHATLYWYQQALGQGPEFLTYFNYEAQPDKSGLPSDRFSAERPEGSISTLTIQRTEQRDSAMYRCASSASVGFGYTFGSGTRLTVV.